The T cell receptor (beta chain) under discussion was sequenced for a study of blood T cell repertoires in COVID-19. The wider study: Samples came from the United States, Italy and Spain, spanning acute and convalescent COVID-19. Nucleic acid was either cDNA or gDNA, and it came from T cells, B-cell-depleted T cells, or PBMCs.

Original data processing: Estimation of nucleated cell counts relied on the amplification of reference gene primers. Clones were sequenced by immunoSEQ multiplex PCR, and TCRdb holds only the in-frame ones, with some missing. The DNA was the basis for D and trimming; V, J and clone size are from that table. The sample consists of about 260,000 clones, 86% of them appearing once. This TCR was sampled from a man in his forties with active or convalescent COVID-19. Sequencing was done on a sample of peripheral blood.

The CDR3 DNA is TGTGCCAGCAGCTACACAGGGGGCCTCCAAACTAGCACAGATACGCAGTATTTT. Its translation: CASSYTGGLQTSTDTQYF. The V and J genes are TRBV7-3 and TRBJ2-3, with 9 bases fitting TRBD1. The V and J ends lost 4 bases and 0 bases, in that order; junction bases with no gene match: 11. CDR3 length: 18 residues. CDR1 and CDR2 from the germline V gene are SGHTA and FQGTGA.